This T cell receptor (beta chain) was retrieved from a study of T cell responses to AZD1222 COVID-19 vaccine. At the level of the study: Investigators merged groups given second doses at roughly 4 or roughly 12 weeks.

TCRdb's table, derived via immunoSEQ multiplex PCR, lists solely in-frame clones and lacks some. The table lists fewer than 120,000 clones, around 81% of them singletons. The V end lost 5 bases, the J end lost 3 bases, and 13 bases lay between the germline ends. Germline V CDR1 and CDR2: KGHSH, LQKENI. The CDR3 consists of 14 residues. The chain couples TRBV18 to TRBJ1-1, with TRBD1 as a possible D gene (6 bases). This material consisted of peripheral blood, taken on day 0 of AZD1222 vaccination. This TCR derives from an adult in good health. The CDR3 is CASSFKQGHTEAFF. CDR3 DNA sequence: TGTGCCAGCTCATTCAAACAGGGTCACACTGAAGCTTTCTTT.